This T cell receptor beta chain was recorded in a study of CD8+CD57+ T cells in acquired aplastic anemia. Across the whole study: Sorted cells (CD4+ and CD8+) yielded DNA amounts that averaged around 3.1 ug.

Profiles of TCR beta VDJ and CDR3 were generated from a genomic DNA template. TCRdb itself ran the reads through MiXCR, one entry per CDR3 protein. The data contain 190,000 or so distinct CDR3 sequences, around half of them seen just once; the ten biggest clones take up about 1.7%. The CDR3 length is 13 residues. The V end lost 0 bases, the J end lost 7 bases, and 12 bases lay between the germline ends. Per the germline V gene, CDR1 is DFQATT and CDR2 is SNEGSKA (reference sequence). Study-wide points: Researchers reported that CD8+ Simpson's diversity was not significantly different in patients versus controls. Patients and controls shared 25 to 30 CD8+ CDR3 sequences, highly expressed in patients.

CD8+CD57+ cell expansion had been shown by flow cytometry in patients chosen for sequencing. Each of the patients presented with severe acquired aplastic anemia. The sample holds many counts of this clonotype. Its antigen remains unknown. V gene TRBV20-1 combines with J gene TRBJ1-2; D remains unclear. This sequence originates from a human donor with aplastic anemia. The sequencing sample was made of sorted CD4+, CD8+, or CD8+CD57+ T cells (not recorded which) from PBMCs. As DNA, the CDR3 is TGCAGTGCTAGAGATCTTCGGGCAGCTGGCTACACCTTC. Its translation is CSARDLRAAGYTF.